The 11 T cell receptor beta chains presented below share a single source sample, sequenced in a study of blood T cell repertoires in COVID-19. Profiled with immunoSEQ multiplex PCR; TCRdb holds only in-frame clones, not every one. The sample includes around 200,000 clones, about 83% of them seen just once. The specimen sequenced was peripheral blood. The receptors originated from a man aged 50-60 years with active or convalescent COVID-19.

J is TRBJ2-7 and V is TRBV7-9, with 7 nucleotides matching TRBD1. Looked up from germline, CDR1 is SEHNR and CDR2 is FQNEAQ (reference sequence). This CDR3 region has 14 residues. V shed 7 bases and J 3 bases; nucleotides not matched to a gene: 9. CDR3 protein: CASTLGQLNYEQYF. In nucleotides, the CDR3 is TGTGCCAGCACCTTGGGACAGCTCAACTACGAGCAGTACTTC.

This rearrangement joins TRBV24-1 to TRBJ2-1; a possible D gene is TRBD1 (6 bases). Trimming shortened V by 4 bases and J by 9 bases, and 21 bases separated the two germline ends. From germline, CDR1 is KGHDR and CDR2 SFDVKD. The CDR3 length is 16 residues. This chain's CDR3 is CATSDVGTRAFFEQFF. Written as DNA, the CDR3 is TGTGCCACCAGTGACGTTGGGACAAGAGCTTTTTTTGAGCAGTTCTTC.

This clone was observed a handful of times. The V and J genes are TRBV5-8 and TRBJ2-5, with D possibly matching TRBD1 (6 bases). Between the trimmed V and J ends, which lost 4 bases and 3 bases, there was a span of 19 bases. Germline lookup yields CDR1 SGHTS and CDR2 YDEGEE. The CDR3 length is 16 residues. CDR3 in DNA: TGTGCCAGCAGCGGCTACCGCGGACAGAAGGAAGAGACCCAGTACTTC. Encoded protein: CASSGYRGQKEETQYF.

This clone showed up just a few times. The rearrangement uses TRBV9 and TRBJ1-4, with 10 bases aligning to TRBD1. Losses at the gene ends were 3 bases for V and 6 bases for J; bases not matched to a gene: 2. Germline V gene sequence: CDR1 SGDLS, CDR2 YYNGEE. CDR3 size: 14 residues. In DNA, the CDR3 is TGTGCCAGCAGCGGGGACAGGGGCTATGAAAAACTGTTTTTT. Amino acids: CASSGDRGYEKLFF. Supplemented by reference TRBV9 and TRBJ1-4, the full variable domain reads DSGVTQTPKHLITATGQRVTLRCSPRSGDLSVYWYQQSLDQGLQFLIQYYNGEERAKGNILERFSAQQFPDLHSELNLSSLELGDSALYFCASSGDRGYEKLFFGSGTQLSVL.

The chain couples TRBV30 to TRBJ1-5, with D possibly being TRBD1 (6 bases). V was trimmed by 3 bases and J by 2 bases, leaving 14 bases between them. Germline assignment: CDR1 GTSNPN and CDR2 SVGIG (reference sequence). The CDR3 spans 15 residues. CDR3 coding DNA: TGTGCCTGGAGCGCCGGGGGGGCTGGCAATCAGCCCCAGCATTTT. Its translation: CAWSAGGAGNQPQHF.

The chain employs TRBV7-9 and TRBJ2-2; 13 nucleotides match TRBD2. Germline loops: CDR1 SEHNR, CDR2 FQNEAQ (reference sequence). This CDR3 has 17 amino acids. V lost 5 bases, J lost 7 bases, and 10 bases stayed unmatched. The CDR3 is CASSPILAGGPGGELFF. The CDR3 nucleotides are TGTGCCAGCAGCCCAATACTAGCGGGAGGGCCCGGCGGGGAGCTGTTTTTT.

DNA of the CDR3: TGTGCCAGCAGCTGGGGCCACGGAGTGGGGGGGACTGAAGCTTTCTTT. Protein product: CASSWGHGVGGTEAFF. This chain links TRBV11-1 with TRBJ1-1; D may be TRBD1 (5 bases). Germline lookup yields CDR1 SGHAT and CDR2 FQDESV (reference sequence). Trimming removed 4 bases at V and 5 bases at J, with 20 bases between. This CDR3 is built from 16 residues.

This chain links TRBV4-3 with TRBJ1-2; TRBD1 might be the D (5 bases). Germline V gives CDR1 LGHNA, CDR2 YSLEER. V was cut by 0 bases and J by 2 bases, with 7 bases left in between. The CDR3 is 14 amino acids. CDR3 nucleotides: TGCGCCAGCAGCCAAGACTGGGGCAACTATGGCTACACCTTC. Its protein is CASSQDWGNYGYTF.

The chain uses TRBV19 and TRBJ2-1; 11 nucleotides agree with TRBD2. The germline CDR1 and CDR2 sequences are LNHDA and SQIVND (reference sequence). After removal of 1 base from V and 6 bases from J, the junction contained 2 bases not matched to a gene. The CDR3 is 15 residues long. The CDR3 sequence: CASSIGTSGSNEQFF. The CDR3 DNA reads TGTGCCAGTAGTATAGGAACTAGCGGGAGCAATGAGCAGTTCTTC.

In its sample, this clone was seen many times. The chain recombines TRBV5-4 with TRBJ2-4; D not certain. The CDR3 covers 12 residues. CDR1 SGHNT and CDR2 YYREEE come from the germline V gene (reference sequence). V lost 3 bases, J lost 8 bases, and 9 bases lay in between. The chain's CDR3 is CASSSLRDIQYF. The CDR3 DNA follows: TGTGCCAGCAGCTCCCTACGCGACATTCAGTACTTC.

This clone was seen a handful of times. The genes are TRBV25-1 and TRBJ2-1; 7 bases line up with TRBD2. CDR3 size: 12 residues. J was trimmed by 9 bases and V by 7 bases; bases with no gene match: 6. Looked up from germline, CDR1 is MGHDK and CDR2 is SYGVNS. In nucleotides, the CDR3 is TGTGCCAGCACCGGGACTATGTCTGAGCAGTTCTTC. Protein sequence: CASTGTMSEQFF.